The 5 T cell receptor beta chains below come from one sample, sequenced in a study of immune characterization of retroperitoneal liposarcoma. TCRdb reanalysed the PCR reads using MiXCR and keeps one entry per CDR3 protein. The sample records over 8,000 distinct CDR3 sequences, roughly a third being singletons. Input material: tumor tissue. These receptor sequences come from a female donor with retroperitoneal liposarcoma.

This clonotype is medium-sized by share. J is TRBJ2-1 and V is TRBV6-1; 9 bases align to TRBD2. The germline CDR1 and CDR2 sequences are MNHNS and SASEGT. Trimming took 9 bases from V and 10 from J; bases not matched to a gene: 7. The CDR3 is 12 amino acids. The CDR3 bases are TGTGCCAGTAGCTTGCGGGGGGGAGAGCAGTTCTTC. Its translation: CASSLRGGEQFF.

This clonotype was found a few times. The chain uses TRBV6-8 and TRBJ2-1; 14 nucleotides agree with TRBD2. V was pared by 2 bases and J by 6 bases, with 9 bases of the junction left unmatched. Germline lookup yields CDR1 MNHGY and CDR2 SAAAGT. The CDR3 is 18 residues long. CDR3 protein: CASSYPTSGRAEGNEQFF. The CDR3 coding sequence is TGTGCCAGCAGTTACCCGACTAGCGGGAGGGCAGAAGGCAATGAGCAGTTCTTC.

This clonotype has more than one count but fewer than ten. At one end, the junction sequence differs from germline, possibly due to a read error. The gene calls are TRBV27 and TRBJ2-1; D gene ambiguous. Germline CDR1 and CDR2: MNHEY and SMNVEV (reference sequence). The length of the CDR3 is 14 residues. As DNA, the CDR3 is TGTGCCAGCGGTTTAAAACCCGATCCCTACGAGCAGTTCTTC. This sequence encodes CASGLKPDPYEQFF.

The chain has TRBV24-1 and TRBJ2-1; D remains ambiguous. The J call is in doubt because the DNA end fits TRBJ2-7 better. Per the germline V gene, CDR1 is KGHDR and CDR2 is SFDVKD. The CDR3 has 12 residues. CDR3 sequence reads: CATSDPRREQYF. The CDR3 coding sequence is TGTGCCACCAGTGATCCCCGACGGGAGCAGTACTTC.

This clonotype was counted only a few times. This sequence joins TRBV6-1 and TRBJ2-1, with D possibly TRBD1 on 7 matching bases. This CDR3 contains 13 residues. Trimming took off 6 bases at V and 13 bases at J, with 19 bases between the two ends. From germline, CDR1 is MNHNS and CDR2 SASEGT. The CDR3 protein is CASSTGAGGTQFF. The DNA for the CDR3 is TGTGCCAGCAGCACAGGGGCTGGGGGGACCCAGTTCTTC.